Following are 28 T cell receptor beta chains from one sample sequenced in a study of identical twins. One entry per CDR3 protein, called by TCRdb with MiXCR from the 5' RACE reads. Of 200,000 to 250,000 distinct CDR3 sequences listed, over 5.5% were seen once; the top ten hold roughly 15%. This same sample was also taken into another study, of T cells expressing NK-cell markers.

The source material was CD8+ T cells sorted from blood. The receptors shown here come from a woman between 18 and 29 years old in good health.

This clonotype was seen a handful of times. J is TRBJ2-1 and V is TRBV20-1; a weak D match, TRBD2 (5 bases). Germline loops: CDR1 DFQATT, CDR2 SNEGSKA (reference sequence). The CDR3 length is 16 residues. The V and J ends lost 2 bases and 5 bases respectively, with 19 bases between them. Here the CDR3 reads CSARSDWAVPDNEQFF. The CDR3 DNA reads TGCAGTGCTAGATCGGACTGGGCTGTACCAGACAATGAGCAGTTCTTC.

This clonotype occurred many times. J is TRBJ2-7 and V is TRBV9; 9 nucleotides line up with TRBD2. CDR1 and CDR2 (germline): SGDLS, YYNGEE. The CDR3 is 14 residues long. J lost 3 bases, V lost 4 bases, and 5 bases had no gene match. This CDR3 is CASSSSGRDYEQYF. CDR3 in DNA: TGTGCCAGCAGCAGTAGCGGGAGAGACTACGAGCAGTACTTC. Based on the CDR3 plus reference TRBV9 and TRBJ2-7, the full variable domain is DSGVTQTPKHLITATGQRVTLRCSPRSGDLSVYWYQQSLDQGLQFLIQYYNGEERAKGNILERFSAQQFPDLHSELNLSSLELGDSALYFCASSSSGRDYEQYFGPGTRLTVT.

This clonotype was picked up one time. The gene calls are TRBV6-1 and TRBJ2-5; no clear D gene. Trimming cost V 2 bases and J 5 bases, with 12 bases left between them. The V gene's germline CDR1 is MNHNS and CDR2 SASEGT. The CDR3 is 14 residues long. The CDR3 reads CASSEMVLGETQYF. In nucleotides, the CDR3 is TGTGCCAGCAGTGAAATGGTCCTGGGGGAGACCCAGTACTTC.

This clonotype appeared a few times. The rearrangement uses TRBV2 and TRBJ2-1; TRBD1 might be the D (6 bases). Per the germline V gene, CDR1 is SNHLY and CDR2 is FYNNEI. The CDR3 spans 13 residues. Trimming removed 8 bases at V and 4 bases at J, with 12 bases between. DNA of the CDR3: TGTGCCAGCCATGGGACACGGTACAATGAGCAGTTCTTC. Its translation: CASHGTRYNEQFF.

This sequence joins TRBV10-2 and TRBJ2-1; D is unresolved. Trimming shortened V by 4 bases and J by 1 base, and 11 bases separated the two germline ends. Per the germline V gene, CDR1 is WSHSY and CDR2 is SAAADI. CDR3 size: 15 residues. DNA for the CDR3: TGCGCCAGCAGTGGAGCCACCTCATCCTACAATGAGCAGTTCTTC. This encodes CASSGATSSYNEQFF.

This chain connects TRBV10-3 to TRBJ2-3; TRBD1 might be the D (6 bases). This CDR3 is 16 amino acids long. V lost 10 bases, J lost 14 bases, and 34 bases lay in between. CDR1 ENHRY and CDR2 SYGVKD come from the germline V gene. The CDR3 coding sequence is TGTGCCACCAGGACGAGGGGTGGGGGCCTGTTCCCCCCCCCGTATTTT. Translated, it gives CATRTRGGGLFPPPYF.

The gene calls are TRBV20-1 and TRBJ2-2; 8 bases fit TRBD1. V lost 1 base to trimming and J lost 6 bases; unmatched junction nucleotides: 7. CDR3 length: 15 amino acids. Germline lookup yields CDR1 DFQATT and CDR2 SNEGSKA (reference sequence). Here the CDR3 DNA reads TGCAGTGCTAGAGGCCGGGACAGGCCCCCCGGGGAGCTGTTTTTT. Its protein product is CSARGRDRPPGELFF.

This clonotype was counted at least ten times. The CDR3 loop is CSAAGTGASSGSMAYNEQFF. The CDR3, as DNA: TGCAGTGCTGCCGGGACAGGGGCTAGTAGCGGGAGTATGGCCTACAATGAGCAGTTCTTC. The V call is TRBV20-1, the J call TRBJ2-1, with a tentative D call TRBD1 (10 bases). The germline V gene has CDR1 DFQATT and CDR2 SNEGSKA (reference sequence). The CDR3 totals 20 residues. V dropped 5 bases and J dropped 2 bases, with 31 bases sitting between them.

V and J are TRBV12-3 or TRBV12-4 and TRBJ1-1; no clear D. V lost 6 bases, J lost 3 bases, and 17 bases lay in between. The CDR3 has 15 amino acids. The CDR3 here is CASRPHGRRDTEAFF. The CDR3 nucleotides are TGTGCCAGCAGGCCCCACGGACGGAGGGACACTGAAGCTTTCTTT.

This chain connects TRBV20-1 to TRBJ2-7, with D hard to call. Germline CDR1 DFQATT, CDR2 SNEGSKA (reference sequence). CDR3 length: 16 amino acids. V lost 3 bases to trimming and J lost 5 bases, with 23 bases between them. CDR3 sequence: CSARADIDWSGDEQYF. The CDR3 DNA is TGCAGTGCTAGGGCTGATATAGACTGGAGTGGGGACGAGCAGTACTTC.

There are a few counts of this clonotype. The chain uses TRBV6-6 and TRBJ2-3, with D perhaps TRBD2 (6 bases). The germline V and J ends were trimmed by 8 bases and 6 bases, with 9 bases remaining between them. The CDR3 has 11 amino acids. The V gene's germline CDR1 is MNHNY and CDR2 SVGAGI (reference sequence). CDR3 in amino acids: CASLAGDTQYF. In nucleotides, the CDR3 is TGTGCCAGCCTGGCGGGGGATACGCAGTATTTT.

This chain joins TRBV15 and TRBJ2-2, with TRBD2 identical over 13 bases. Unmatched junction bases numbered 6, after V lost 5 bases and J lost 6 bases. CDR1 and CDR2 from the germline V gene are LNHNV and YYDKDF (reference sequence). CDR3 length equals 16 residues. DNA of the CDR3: TGTGCCACCAGCGGGGGACTAGCGGGGCTTGCCGGGGAGCTGTTTTTT. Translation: CATSGGLAGLAGELFF.

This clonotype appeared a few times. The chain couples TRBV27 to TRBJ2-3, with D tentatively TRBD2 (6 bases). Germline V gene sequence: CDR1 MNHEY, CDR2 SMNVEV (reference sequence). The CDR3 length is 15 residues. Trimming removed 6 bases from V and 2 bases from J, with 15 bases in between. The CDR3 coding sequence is TGTGCCAGCAGCCTCGGGACTTTCAACACAGATACGCAGTATTTT. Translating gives CASSLGTFNTDTQYF.

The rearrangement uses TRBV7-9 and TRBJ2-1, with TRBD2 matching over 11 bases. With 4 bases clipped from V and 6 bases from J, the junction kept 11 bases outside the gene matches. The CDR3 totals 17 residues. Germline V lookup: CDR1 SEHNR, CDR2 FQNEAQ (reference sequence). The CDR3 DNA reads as TGTGCCAGCAGCTCCGGGACTAGCGGACGTAGTATCAATGAGCAGTTCTTC. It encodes CASSSGTSGRSINEQFF.

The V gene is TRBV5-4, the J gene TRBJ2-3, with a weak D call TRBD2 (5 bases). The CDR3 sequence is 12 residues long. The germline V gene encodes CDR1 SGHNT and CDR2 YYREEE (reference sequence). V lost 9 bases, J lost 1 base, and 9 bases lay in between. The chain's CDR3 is CATAGGTDTQYF. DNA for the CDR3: TGTGCCACCGCCGGGGGCACAGATACGCAGTATTTT.

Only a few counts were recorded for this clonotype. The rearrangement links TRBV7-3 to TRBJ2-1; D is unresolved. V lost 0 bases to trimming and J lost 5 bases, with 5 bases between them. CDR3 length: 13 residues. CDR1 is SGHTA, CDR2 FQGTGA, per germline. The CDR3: CASSLTVDNEQFF. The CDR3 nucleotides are TGTGCCAGCAGCTTAACGGTAGACAATGAGCAGTTCTTC.

The CDR3 loop is CASSRTSGRILYEQYF. DNA for the CDR3: TGTGCCAGCAGCCGGACTAGCGGGAGGATCCTTTACGAGCAGTACTTC. The chain recombines TRBV7-2 with TRBJ2-7; TRBD2 aligns across 14 bases. The CDR3 spans 16 residues. The germline V gene encodes CDR1 SGHTA and CDR2 FQGNSA. Unmatched junction bases numbered 7, after V lost 5 bases and J lost 4 bases.

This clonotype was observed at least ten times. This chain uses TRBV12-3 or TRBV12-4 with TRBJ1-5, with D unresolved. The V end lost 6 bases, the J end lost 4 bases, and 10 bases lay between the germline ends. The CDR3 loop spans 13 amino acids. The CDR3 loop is CASSWQANQPQHF. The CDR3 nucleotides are TGTGCCAGCAGCTGGCAGGCGAATCAGCCCCAGCATTTT.

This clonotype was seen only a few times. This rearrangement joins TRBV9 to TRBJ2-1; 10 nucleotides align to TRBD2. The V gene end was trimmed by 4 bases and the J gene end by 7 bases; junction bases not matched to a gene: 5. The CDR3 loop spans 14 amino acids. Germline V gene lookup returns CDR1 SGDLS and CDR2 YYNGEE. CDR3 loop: CASSFSGGANEQFF. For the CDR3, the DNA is TGTGCCAGCAGCTTCAGCGGGGGGGCTAATGAGCAGTTCTTC.

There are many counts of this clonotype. The CDR3: CASSLKGGDEQFF. CDR3 bases: TGTGCCAGCAGTTTAAAAGGGGGGGATGAGCAGTTCTTC. The chain joins TRBV12-3 or TRBV12-4 to TRBJ2-1; a possible D gene is TRBD2 (7 bases). The ends were cut back, 2 bases at V and 8 bases at J, with 10 bases in the middle. This CDR3 has 13 amino acids.

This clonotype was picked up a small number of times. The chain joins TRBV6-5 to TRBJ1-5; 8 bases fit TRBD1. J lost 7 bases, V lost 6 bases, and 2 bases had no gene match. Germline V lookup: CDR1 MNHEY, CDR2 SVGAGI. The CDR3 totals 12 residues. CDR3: CASRGTGQPQHF. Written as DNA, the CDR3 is TGTGCCAGCAGGGGGACAGGCCAGCCCCAGCATTTT.

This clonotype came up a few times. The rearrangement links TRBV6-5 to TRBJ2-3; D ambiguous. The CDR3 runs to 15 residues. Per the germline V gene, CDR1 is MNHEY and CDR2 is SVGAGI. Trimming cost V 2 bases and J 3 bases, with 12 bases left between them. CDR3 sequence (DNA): TGTGCCAGCAGTTACAACGGTGGAGTAACAGATACGCAGTATTTT. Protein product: CASSYNGGVTDTQYF.

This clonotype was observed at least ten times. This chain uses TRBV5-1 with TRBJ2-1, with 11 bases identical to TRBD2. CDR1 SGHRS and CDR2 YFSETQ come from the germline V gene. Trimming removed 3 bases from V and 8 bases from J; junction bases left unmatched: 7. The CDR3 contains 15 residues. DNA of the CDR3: TGCGCCAGCAGCTGGATAGCGGGAGGGCATTATGAGCAGTTCTTC. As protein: CASSWIAGGHYEQFF. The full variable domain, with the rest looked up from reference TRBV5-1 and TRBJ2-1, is KAGVTQTPRYLIKTRGQQVTLSCSPISGHRSVSWYQQTPGQGLQFLFEYFSETQRNKGNFPGRFSGRQFSNSRSEMNVSTLELGDSALYLCASSWIAGGHYEQFFGPGTRLTVL.

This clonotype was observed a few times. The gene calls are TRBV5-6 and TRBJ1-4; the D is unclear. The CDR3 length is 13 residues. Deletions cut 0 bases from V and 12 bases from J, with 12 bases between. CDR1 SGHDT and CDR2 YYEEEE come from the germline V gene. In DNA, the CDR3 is TGTGCCAGCAGCTTGGGGCAGGTGGCGGAACTGTTTTTT. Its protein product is CASSLGQVAELFF.

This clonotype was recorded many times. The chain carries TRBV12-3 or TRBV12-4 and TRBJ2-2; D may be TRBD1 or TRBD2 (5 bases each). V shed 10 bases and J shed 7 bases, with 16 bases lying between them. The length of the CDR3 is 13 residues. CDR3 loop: CAIAGGGDGELFF. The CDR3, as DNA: TGTGCCATCGCTGGGGGTGGGGACGGGGAGCTGTTTTTT.

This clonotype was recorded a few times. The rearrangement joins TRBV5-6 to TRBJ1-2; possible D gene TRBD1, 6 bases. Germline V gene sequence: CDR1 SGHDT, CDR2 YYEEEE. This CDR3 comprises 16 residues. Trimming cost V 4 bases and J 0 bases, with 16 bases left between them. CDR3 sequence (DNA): TGTGCCAGCAGCCCTCCAATCAGACAGGCTAACTATGGCTACACCTTC. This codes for CASSPPIRQANYGYTF.

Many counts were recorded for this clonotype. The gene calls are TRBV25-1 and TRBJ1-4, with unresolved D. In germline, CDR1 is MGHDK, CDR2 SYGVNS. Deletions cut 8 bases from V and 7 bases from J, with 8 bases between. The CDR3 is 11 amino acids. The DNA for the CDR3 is TGTGCCAGCGGTACGTTTGAAAAACTGTTTTTT. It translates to CASGTFEKLFF. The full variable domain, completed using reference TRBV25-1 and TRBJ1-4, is EADIYQTPRYLVIGTGKKITLECSQTMGHDKMYWYQQDPGMELHLIHYSYGVNSTEKGDLSSESTVSRIRTEHFPLTLESARPSHTSQYLCASGTFEKLFFGSGTQLSVL.

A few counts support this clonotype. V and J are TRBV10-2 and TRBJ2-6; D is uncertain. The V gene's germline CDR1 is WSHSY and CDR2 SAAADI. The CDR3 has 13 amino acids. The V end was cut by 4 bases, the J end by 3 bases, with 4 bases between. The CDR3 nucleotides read TGCGCCAGCAGTGCAGATGGGGCCAACGTCCTGACTTTC. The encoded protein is CASSADGANVLTF.